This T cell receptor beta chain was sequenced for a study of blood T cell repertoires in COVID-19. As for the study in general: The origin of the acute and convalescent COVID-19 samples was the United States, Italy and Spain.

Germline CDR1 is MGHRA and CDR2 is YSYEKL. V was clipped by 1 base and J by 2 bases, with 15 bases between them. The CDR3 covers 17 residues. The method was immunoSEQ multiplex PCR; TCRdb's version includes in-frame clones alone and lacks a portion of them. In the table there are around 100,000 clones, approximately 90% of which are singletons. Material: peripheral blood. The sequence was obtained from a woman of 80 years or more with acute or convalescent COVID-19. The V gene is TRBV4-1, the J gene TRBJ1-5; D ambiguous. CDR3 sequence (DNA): TGCGCCAGCAGCCAAGTTCGCGGGTTTTACGGCAATCAGCCCCAGCATTTT. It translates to CASSQVRGFYGNQPQHF.